This entry lists 2 T cell receptor beta chains sequenced from one sample in a study of T cells in Graves' hyperthyroidism and ophthalmopathy. From RNA transcripts, TCR beta CDR3 regions were amplified. HTBI primers drove first-round RT-PCR of the TCR CDR3. TCRdb called the multiplex PCR reads again in MiXCR, with one record for every CDR3 protein. Here the sample spans fewer than 250,000 distinct CDR3 sequences, around 26% being singletons. Sequencing was carried out using blood. These receptor sequences come from a middle-aged woman with Graves' ophthalmopathy.

This clonotype was observed at least ten times. CDR3 residues: CASSVVSGRDIQYF. The CDR3 DNA sequence: TGTGCCAGCAGTGTGGTTAGCGGGAGGGACATTCAGTACTTC. This chain joins TRBV6-1 and TRBJ2-4; TRBD2 agrees at 11 bases. Germline V gene lookup returns CDR1 MNHNS and CDR2 SASEGT. The CDR3 runs 14 residues. J was trimmed by 8 bases and V by 4 bases; bases with no gene match: 4.

Ten or more counts support this clonotype. The V call is TRBV30, the J call TRBJ2-7, with 11 bases aligning to TRBD2. The germline V gene has CDR1 GTSNPN and CDR2 SVGIG (reference sequence). This CDR3 is 15 amino acids long. V shed 1 base, J shed 4 bases, and the junction held 6 bases outside the gene matches. CDR3 nucleotide sequence: TGTGCCTGGAGTGAGACCGGGACTAGCGGATACGAGCAGTACTTC. Its translation is CAWSETGTSGYEQYF.